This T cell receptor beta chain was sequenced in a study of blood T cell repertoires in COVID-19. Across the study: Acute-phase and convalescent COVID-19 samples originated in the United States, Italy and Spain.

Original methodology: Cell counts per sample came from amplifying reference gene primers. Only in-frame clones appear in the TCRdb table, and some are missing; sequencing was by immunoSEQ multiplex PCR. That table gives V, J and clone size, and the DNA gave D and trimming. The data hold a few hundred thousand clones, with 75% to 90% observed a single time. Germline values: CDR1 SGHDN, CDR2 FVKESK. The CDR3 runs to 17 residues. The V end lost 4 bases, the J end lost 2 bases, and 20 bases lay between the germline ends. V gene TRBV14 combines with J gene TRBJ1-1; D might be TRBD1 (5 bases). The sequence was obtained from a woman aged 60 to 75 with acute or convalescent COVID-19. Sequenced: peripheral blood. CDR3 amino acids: CASSLQAPTLRNTEAFF. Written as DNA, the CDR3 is TGTGCCAGCAGCCTACAGGCCCCCACGTTGAGAAACACTGAAGCTTTCTTT.